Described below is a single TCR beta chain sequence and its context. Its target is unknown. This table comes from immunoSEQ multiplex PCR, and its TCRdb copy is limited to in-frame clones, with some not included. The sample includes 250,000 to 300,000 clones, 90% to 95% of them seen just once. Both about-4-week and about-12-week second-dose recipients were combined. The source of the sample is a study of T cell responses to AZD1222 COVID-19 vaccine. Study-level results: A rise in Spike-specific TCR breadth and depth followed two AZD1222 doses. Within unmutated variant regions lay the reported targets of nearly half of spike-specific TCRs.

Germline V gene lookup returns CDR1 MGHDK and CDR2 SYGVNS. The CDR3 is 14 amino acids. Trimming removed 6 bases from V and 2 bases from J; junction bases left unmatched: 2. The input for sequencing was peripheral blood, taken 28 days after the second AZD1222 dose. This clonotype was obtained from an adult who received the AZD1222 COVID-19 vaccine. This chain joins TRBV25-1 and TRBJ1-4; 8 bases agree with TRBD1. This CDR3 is CASRDRDTNEKLFF. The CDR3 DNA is TGTGCCAGCAGGGACAGGGATACTAATGAAAAACTGTTTTTT.